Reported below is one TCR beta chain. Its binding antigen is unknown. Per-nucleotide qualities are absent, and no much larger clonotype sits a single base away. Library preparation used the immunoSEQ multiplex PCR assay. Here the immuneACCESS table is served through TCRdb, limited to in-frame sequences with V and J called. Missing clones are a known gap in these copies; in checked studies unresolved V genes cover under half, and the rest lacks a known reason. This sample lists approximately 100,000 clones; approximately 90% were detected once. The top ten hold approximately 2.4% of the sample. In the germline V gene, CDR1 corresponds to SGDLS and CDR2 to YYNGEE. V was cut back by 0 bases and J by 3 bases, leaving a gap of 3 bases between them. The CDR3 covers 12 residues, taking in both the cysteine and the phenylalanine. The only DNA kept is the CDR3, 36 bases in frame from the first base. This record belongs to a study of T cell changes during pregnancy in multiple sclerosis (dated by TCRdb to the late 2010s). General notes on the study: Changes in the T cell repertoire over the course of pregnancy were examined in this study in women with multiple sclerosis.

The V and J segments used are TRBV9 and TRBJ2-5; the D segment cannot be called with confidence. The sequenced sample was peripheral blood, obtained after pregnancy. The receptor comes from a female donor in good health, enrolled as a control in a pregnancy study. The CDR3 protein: CASSVGEETQYF. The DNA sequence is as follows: TGTGCCAGCAGCGTAGGAGAAGAGACCCAGTACTTC.